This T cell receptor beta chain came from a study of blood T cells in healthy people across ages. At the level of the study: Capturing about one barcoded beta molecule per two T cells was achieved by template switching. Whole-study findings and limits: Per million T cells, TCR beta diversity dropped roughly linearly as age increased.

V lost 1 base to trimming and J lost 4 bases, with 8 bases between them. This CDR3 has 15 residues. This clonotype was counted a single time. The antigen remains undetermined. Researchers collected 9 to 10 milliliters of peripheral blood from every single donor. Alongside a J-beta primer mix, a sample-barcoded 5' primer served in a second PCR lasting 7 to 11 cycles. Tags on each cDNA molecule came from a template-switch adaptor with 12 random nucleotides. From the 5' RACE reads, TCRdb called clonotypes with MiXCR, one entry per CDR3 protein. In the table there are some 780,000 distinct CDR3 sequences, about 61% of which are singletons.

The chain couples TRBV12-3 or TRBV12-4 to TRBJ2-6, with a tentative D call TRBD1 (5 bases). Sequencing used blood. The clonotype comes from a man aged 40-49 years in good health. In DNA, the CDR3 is TGTGCCAGCAGTTTAGACAGGCTCGGGGCCAACGTCCTGACTTTC. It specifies CASSLDRLGANVLTF.